This T cell receptor (beta chain) appears in the sequencing data of a study of cytotoxic CD8 clonotypes in ibrutinib-treated CLL. Findings of the study overall: The study found baseline clonality above age-matched healthy donors, tracking circulating CD8+ T-cell counts. Investigators sampled sustained-remission and progressing patients at differing times. There were few public clonotypes, and on treatment they contracted or stayed stable.

About 2 micrograms of genomic DNA, which was extracted from cryopreserved PBMCs, served as the material used for the TCR beta libraries. This clone has just a few counts. The antigen is undetermined. Repertoires were generated with immunoSEQ multiplex PCR, while TCRdb's copy carries only in-frame clones and drops some. The table shows fewer than 400,000 clones, with 67% occurring only once. The sample in question was PBMCs, obtained after 36 months of ibrutinib treatment. The TCR comes from a human donor with chronic lymphocytic leukemia.

The CDR3 DNA reads as TGTGCCAGCAGCGTACAAGGGGTGGATGAGCAGTTCTTC. This sequence encodes CASSVQGVDEQFF. V gene TRBV9 combines with J gene TRBJ2-1; TRBD1 is a possible D gene (5 bases). The germline gives CDR1 SGDLS, CDR2 YYNGEE. The CDR3 runs 13 residues. V lost 1 base and J lost 8, with 10 bases in between.